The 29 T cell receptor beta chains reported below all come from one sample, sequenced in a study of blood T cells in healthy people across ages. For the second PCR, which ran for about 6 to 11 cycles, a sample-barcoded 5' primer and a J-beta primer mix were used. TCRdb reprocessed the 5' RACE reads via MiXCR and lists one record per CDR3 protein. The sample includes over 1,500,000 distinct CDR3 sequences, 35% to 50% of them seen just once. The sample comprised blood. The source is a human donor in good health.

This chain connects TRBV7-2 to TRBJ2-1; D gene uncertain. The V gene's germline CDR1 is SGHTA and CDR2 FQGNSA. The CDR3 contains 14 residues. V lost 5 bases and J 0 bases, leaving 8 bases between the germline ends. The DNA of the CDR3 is TGTGCCAGCAGCCCCGCTACCTCCTACAATGAGCAGTTCTTC. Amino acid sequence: CASSPATSYNEQFF. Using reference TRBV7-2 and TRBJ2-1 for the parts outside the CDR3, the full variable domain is GAGVSQSPSNKVTEKGKDVELRCDPISGHTALYWYRQSLGQGLEFLIYFQGNSAPDKSGLPSDRFSAERTGGSVSTLTIQRTQQEDSAVYLCASSPATSYNEQFFGPGTRLTVL.

The CDR3 sequence is CASSVWSDTQYF. Here the CDR3 DNA reads TGTGCCAGCAGTGTCTGGTCAGATACGCAGTATTTT. This rearrangement joins TRBV25-1 to TRBJ2-3; the D is unclear. The CDR3 is 12 amino acids. Germline-derived CDR1 and CDR2 are MGHDK and SYGVNS. V was clipped by 4 bases and J by 4 bases, with 6 bases between them.

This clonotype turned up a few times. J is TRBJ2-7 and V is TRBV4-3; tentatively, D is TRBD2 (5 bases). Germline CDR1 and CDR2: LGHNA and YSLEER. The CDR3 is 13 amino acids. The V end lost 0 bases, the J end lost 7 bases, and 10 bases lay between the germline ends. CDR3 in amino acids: CASSQDLGSEQYF. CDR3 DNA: TGCGCCAGCAGCCAAGATCTAGGGAGTGAGCAGTACTTC.

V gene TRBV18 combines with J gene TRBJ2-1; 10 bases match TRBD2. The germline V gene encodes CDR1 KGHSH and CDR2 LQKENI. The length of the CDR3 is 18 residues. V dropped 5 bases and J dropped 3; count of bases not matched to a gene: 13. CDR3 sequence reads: CASSERLIAGGLYNEQFF. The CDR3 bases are TGTGCCAGCTCAGAACGGTTAATAGCGGGGGGACTCTACAATGAGCAGTTCTTC. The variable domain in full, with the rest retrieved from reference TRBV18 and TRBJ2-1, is NAGVMQNPRHLVRRRGQEARLRCSPMKGHSHVYWYRQLPEEGLKFMVYLQKENIIDESGMPKERFSAEFPKEGPSILRIQQVVRGDSAAYFCASSERLIAGGLYNEQFFGPGTRLTVL.

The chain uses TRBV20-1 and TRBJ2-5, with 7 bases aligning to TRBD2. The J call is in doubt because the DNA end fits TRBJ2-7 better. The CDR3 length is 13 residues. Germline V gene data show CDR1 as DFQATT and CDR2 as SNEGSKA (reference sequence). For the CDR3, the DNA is TGCAGTGTGTCCAGCGGGGATCACTACGAGCAGTACTTC. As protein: CSVSSGDHYEQYF.

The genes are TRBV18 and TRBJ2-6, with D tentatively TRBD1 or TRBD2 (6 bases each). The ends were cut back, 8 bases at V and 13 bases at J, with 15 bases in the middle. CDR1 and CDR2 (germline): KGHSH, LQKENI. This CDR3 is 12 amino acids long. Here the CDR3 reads CASRSGAHVLTF. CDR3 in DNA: TGTGCCAGCCGTTCGGGGGCCCATGTCCTGACTTTC.

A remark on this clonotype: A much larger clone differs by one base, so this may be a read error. The CDR3 nucleotides read TGTGCCAGCAGTACTTGCGGTTACAATGAGCAGTTCTTC. Translation: CASSTCGYNEQFF. V usage is TRBV12-3 or TRBV12-4 and J usage is TRBJ2-1; D uncertain. The CDR3 consists of 13 residues. Trimming took off 5 bases at V and 4 bases at J, with 9 bases between the two ends.

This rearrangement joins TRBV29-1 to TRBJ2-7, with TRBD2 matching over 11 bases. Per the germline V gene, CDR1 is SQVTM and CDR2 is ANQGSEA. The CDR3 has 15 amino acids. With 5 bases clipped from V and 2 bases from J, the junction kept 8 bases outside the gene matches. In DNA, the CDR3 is TGCAGCGTTCGAGATAGCGGGGGGGCGGCCTACGAGCAGTACTTC. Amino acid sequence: CSVRDSGGAAYEQYF.

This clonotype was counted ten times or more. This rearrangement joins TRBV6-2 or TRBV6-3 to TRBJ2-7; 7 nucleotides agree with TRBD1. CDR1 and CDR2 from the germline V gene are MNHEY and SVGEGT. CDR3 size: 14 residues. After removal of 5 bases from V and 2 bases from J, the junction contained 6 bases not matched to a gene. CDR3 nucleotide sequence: TGTGCCAGCAGTCCTCCGACAGGGACCTACGAGCAGTACTTC. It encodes CASSPPTGTYEQYF.

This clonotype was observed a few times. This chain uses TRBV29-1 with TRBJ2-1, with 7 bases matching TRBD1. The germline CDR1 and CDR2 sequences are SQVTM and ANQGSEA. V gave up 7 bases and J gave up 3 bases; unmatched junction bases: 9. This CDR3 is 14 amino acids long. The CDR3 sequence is CSAPTGAVYNEQFF. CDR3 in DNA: TGCAGCGCACCAACAGGGGCGGTCTACAATGAGCAGTTCTTC.

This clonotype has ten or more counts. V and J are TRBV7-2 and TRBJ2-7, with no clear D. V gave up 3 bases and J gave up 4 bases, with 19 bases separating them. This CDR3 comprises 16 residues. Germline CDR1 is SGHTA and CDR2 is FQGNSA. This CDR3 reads CASSLESTSWGYEQYF. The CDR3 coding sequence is TGTGCCAGCAGCTTGGAATCGACAAGTTGGGGATACGAGCAGTACTTC.

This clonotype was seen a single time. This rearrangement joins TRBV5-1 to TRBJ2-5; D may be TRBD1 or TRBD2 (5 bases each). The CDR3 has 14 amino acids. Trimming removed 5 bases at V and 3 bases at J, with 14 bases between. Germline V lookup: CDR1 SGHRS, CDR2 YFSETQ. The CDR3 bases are TGCGCCAGCAGACCCCGAGGGGTGGAAGAGACCCAGTACTTC. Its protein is CASRPRGVEETQYF.

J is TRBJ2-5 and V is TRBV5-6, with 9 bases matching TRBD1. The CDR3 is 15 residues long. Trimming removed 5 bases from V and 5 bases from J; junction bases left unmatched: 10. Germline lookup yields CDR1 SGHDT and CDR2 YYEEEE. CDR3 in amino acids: CASSRGGTGYETQYF. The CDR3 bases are TGTGCCAGCAGTCGGGGCGGGACAGGGTACGAGACCCAGTACTTC. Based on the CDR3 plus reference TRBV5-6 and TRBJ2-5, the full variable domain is DAGVTQSPTHLIKTRGQQVTLRCSPKSGHDTVSWYQQALGQGPQFIFQYYEEEERQRGNFPDRFSGHQFPNYSSELNVNALLLGDSALYLCASSRGGTGYETQYFGPGTRLLVL.

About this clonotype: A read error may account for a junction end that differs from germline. In DNA form, the CDR3 reads TGTGCTAGCAGCTTAGCCGGTTGGAACTATGGCTACACCTTC. This translates into CASSLAGWNYGYTF. The chain combines TRBV7-7 with TRBJ1-2; D remains unclear. This CDR3 spans 14 amino acids. Per the germline V gene, CDR1 is SSHAT and CDR2 is FNYEAQ (reference sequence).

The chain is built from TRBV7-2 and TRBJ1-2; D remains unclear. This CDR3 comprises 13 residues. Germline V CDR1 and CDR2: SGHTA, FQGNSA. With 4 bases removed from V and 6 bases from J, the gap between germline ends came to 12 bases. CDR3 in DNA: TGTGCCAGCAGCTCCGTTCTTTGGAATGGCTACACCTTC. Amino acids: CASSSVLWNGYTF.

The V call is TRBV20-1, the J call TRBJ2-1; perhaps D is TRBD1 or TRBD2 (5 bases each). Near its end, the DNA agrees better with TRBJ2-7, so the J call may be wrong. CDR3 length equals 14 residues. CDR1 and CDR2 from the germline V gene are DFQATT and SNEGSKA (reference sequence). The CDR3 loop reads CSARRLGVGNEQYF. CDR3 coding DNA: TGCAGTGCCCGGCGACTGGGGGTCGGCAATGAGCAGTACTTC.

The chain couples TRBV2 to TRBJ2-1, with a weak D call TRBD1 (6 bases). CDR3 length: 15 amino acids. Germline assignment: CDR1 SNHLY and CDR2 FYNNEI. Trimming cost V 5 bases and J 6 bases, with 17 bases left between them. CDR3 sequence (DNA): TGTGCCAGCAGTCAACAGGGAGACTTGTTCAATGAGCAGTTCTTC. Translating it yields CASSQQGDLFNEQFF.

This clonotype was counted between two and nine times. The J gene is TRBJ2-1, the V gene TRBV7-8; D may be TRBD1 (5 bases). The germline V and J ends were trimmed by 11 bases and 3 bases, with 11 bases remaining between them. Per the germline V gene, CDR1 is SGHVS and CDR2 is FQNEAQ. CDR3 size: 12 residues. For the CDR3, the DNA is TGTGCCGTCCATGACAGCTACAATGAGCAGTTCTTC. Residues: CAVHDSYNEQFF.

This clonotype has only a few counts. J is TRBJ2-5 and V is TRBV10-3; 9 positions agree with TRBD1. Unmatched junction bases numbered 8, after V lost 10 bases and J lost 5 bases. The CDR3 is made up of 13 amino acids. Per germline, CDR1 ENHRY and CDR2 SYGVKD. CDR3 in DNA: TGTGCCACTCGGACAGGGGCGGGGGAGACCCAGTACTTC. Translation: CATRTGAGETQYF.

CDR3: CASSLTWTAWGGYTF. CDR3 nucleotides: TGTGCCAGCAGCTTGACGTGGACAGCCTGGGGAGGCTACACCTTC. The genes are TRBV5-8 and TRBJ1-2, with a possible D match to TRBD1 (6 bases). Trimming removed 1 base from V and 8 bases from J, with 18 bases in between. CDR3 length: 15 amino acids. The germline gives CDR1 SGHTS, CDR2 YDEGEE.

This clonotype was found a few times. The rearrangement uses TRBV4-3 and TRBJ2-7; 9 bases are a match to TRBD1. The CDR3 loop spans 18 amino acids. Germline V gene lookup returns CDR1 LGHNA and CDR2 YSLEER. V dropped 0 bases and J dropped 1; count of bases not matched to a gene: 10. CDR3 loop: CASSQDREGTGISYEQYF. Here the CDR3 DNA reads TGCGCCAGCAGCCAAGATCGCGAAGGGACAGGGATTTCCTACGAGCAGTACTTC.

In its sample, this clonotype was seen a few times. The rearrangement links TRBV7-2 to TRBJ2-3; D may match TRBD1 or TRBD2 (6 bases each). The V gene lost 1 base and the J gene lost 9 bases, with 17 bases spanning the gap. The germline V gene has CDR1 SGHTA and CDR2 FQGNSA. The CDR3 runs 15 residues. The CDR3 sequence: CASSLGGAPVETQYF. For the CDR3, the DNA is TGTGCCAGCAGCTTAGGGGGGGCCCCGGTCGAAACGCAGTATTTT. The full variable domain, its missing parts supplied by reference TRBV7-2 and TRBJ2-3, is GAGVSQSPSNKVTEKGKDVELRCDPISGHTALYWYRQSLGQGLEFLIYFQGNSAPDKSGLPSDRFSAERTGGSVSTLTIQRTQQEDSAVYLCASSLGGAPVETQYFGPGTRLTVL.

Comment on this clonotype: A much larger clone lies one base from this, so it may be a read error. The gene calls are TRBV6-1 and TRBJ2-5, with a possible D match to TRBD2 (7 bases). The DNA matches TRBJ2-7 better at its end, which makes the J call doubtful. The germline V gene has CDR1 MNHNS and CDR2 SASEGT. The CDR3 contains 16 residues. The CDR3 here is CASSVGGGAATYEQYF. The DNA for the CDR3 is TGTGCCAGCAGTGTTGGGGGGGGGGCGGCCACCTACGAGCAGTACTTC.

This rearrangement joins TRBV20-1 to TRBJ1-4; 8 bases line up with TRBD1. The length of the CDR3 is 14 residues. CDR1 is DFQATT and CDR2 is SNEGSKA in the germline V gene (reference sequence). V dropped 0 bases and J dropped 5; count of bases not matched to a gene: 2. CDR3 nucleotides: TGCAGTGCTAGAGATACAGGGGGGAATGAAAAACTGTTTTTT. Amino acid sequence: CSARDTGGNEKLFF.

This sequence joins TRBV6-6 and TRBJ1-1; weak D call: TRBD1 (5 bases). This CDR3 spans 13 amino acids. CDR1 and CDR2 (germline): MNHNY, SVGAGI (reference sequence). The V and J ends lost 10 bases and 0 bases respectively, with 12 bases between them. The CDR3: CATRGILNTEAFF. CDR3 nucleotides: TGTGCCACCCGGGGGATACTGAACACTGAAGCTTTCTTT.

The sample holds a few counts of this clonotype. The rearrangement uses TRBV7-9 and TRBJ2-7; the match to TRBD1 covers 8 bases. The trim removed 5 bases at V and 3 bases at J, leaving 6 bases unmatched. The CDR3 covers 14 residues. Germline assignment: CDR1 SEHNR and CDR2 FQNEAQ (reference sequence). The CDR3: CASSQDRAYYEQYF. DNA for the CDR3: TGTGCCAGCAGCCAGGACAGGGCATACTACGAGCAGTACTTC.

The CDR3 here is CASSEFWTSGTDTQYF. DNA of the CDR3: TGTGCCAGCAGTGAATTTTGGACTAGCGGCACAGATACGCAGTATTTT. The gene calls are TRBV25-1 and TRBJ2-3; 9 nucleotides match TRBD2. The CDR3 is 16 amino acids. The J segment lost 1 base and the V segment lost 1 base, leaving 3 bases of the junction unmatched. Germline CDR1 and CDR2: MGHDK and SYGVNS. The whole variable domain, remainder taken from reference TRBV25-1 and TRBJ2-3, is EADIYQTPRYLVIGTGKKITLECSQTMGHDKMYWYQQDPGMELHLIHYSYGVNSTEKGDLSSESTVSRIRTEHFPLTLESARPSHTSQYLCASSEFWTSGTDTQYFGPGTRLTVL.

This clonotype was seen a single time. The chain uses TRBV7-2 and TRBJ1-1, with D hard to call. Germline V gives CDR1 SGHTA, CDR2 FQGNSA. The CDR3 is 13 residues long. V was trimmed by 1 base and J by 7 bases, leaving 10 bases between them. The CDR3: CASSLVSEGEAFF. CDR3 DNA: TGTGCCAGCAGCTTAGTCAGCGAAGGTGAAGCTTTCTTT.

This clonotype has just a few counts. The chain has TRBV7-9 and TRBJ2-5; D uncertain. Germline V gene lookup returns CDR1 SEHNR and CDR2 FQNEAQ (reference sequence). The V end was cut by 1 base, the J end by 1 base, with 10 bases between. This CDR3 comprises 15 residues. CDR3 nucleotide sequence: TGTGCCAGCAGCTTAGGCCGGCGGAGCCAAGAGACCCAGTACTTC. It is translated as CASSLGRRSQETQYF.